A single sample gave rise to the 16 T cell receptor beta chains below, sequenced in a study of blood T cell repertoires in COVID-19 (dated by TCRdb to about 2020). The library was built by means of the immunoSEQ multiplex PCR assay. Here the immuneACCESS table is served through TCRdb, limited to in-frame sequences with V and J called. Missing clones are a known gap in these copies; in checked studies unresolved V genes cover under half, and the rest lacks a known reason. In all, the sample holds over 200,000 clones, and approximately 86% of those were seen once. The biggest ten clones account for 0.65% to 0.95% of the sample. Sequenced: peripheral blood. Source of these receptors: a young woman with acute or convalescent COVID-19.

This chain uses TRBV12-3 or TRBV12-4 with TRBJ2-5; a weak D match, TRBD1 (5 bases). The CDR3 covers 13 residues. Trimming left V 6 bases short and J 5 bases short, with 13 bases between. Here the CDR3 reads CASRPGFQETQYF. The CDR3 DNA sequence: TGTGCCAGCAGACCAGGGTTTCAGGAGACCCAGTACTTC.

The chain recombines TRBV5-1 with TRBJ1-1; the D gene is possibly TRBD1 (6 bases). Germline V gene sequence: CDR1 SGHRS, CDR2 YFSETQ. The CDR3 consists of 13 residues. The V gene lost 5 bases and the J gene lost 7 bases, with 15 bases spanning the gap. The CDR3 here is CASRTSGGVEAFF. DNA for the CDR3: TGCGCCAGCAGAACCTCGGGGGGCGTTGAAGCTTTCTTT. The variable domain in full, with the rest retrieved from reference TRBV5-1 and TRBJ1-1, is KAGVTQTPRYLIKTRGQQVTLSCSPISGHRSVSWYQQTPGQGLQFLFEYFSETQRNKGNFPGRFSGRQFSNSRSEMNVSTLELGDSALYLCASRTSGGVEAFFGQGTRLTVV.

The rearrangement uses TRBV15 and TRBJ1-3; D might be TRBD1 (6 bases). In germline, CDR1 is LNHNV, CDR2 YYDKDF (reference sequence). This CDR3 comprises 14 residues. V lost 7 bases and J lost 0, with 10 bases in between. The CDR3 loop is CATTDRISGNTIYF. The CDR3 DNA reads TGTGCCACCACCGACAGGATCTCTGGAAACACCATATATTTT.

The chain links TRBV25-1 to TRBJ2-1, with 11 bases identical to TRBD1. The CDR3 consists of 15 residues. Germline V gene data show CDR1 as MGHDK and CDR2 as SYGVNS. V was clipped by 6 bases and J by 4 bases; unmatched bases: 5. The CDR3 DNA reads as TGTGCCAGCAGCGAAGGACAGGGGGCTTACAATGAGCAGTTCTTC. This codes for CASSEGQGAYNEQFF. The full variable domain, rest sourced from reference TRBV25-1 and TRBJ2-1, is EADIYQTPRYLVIGTGKKITLECSQTMGHDKMYWYQQDPGMELHLIHYSYGVNSTEKGDLSSESTVSRIRTEHFPLTLESARPSHTSQYLCASSEGQGAYNEQFFGPGTRLTVL.

V and J are TRBV9 and TRBJ2-2; 10 bases are shared with TRBD2. This CDR3 is built from 16 residues. Per germline, CDR1 SGDLS and CDR2 YYNGEE. The ends lost 0 bases at V and 5 bases at J; junction bases unmatched: 4. CDR3 nucleotides: TGTGCCAGCAGCGTAGCGCTAGCGGGAGATACCGGGGAGCTGTTTTTT. Protein product: CASSVALAGDTGELFF. Based on the CDR3 plus reference TRBV9 and TRBJ2-2, the full variable domain is DSGVTQTPKHLITATGQRVTLRCSPRSGDLSVYWYQQSLDQGLQFLIQYYNGEERAKGNILERFSAQQFPDLHSELNLSSLELGDSALYFCASSVALAGDTGELFFGEGSRLTVL.

This sequence joins TRBV9 and TRBJ2-1; 15 bases align to TRBD2. Per the germline V gene, CDR1 is SGDLS and CDR2 is YYNGEE. The CDR3 sequence is 16 residues long. After removal of 4 bases from V and 7 bases from J, the junction contained 6 bases not matched to a gene. In DNA, the CDR3 is TGTGCCAGCAGCCCGCTGGGACTAGCGGGAGGAAATGAGCAGTTCTTC. Residues: CASSPLGLAGGNEQFF.

The chain is built from TRBV19 and TRBJ2-1, with D maybe TRBD2 (5 bases). This CDR3 is built from 14 residues. Trimming cost V 2 bases and J 7 bases, with 12 bases left between them. Per germline, CDR1 LNHDA and CDR2 SQIVND (reference sequence). The CDR3 spells CASSISGAMNEQFF. The CDR3 DNA reads TGTGCCAGTAGTATAAGCGGAGCGATGAATGAGCAGTTCTTC.

The chain uses TRBV13 and TRBJ2-7; 10 bases are shared with TRBD2. Germline-derived CDR1 and CDR2 are PRHDT and FYEKMQ (reference sequence). The CDR3 consists of 15 residues. J gave up 2 bases and V 5 bases, and 6 bases lay outside the gene matches. CDR3 loop: CASSLSLAGAYEQYF. CDR3 coding DNA: TGTGCCAGCAGCCTGTCGCTAGCGGGAGCCTACGAGCAGTACTTC.

The chain has TRBV10-3 and TRBJ2-7; D unclear. The CDR3 covers 15 residues. Germline V lookup: CDR1 ENHRY, CDR2 SYGVKD. V dropped 0 bases and J dropped 4 bases, with 13 bases sitting between them. CDR3 nucleotide sequence: TGTGCCATCAGTGAGTCGGCCGCGGTGGGTTACGAGCAGTACTTC. Its translation is CAISESAAVGYEQYF.

The chain links TRBV7-2 to TRBJ2-5, with TRBD1 as a possible D gene (6 bases). Trimming pared 4 bases from V and 2 bases from J, leaving 11 bases between. The length of the CDR3 is 14 residues. Germline loops: CDR1 SGHTA, CDR2 FQGNSA. The chain's CDR3 is CASSSTGIQETQYF. CDR3 nucleotides: TGTGCCAGCAGCTCGACAGGCATACAAGAGACCCAGTACTTC. The entire variable domain, with the rest obtained from reference TRBV7-2 and TRBJ2-5, is as follows: GAGVSQSPSNKVTEKGKDVELRCDPISGHTALYWYRQSLGQGLEFLIYFQGNSAPDKSGLPSDRFSAERTGGSVSTLTIQRTQQEDSAVYLCASSSTGIQETQYFGPGTRLLVL.

The gene calls are TRBV5-6 and TRBJ2-1, with D perhaps matching TRBD1 (5 bases). The germline V gene has CDR1 SGHDT and CDR2 YYEEEE. The CDR3 covers 14 residues. V lost 3 bases, J lost 7 bases, and 14 bases lay in between. In DNA form, the CDR3 reads TGTGCCAGCAGCTCGACCATGGGGCTTAATGAGCAGTTCTTC. This sequence encodes CASSSTMGLNEQFF.

Here the CDR3 DNA reads TGTGCCAGCAGCTTGGTTAGGGAGCTTGGCTACACCTTC. Its translation: CASSLVRELGYTF. The rearrangement joins TRBV5-6 to TRBJ1-2; D is ambiguous. Trimming pared 0 bases from V and 7 bases from J, leaving 10 bases between. The CDR3 is made up of 13 amino acids. The germline V gene has CDR1 SGHDT and CDR2 YYEEEE.

The chain combines TRBV7-2 with TRBJ2-3; 16 nucleotides match TRBD2. The V and J ends lost 0 bases and 7 bases, in that order; junction bases with no gene match: 10. Germline V gene sequence: CDR1 SGHTA, CDR2 FQGNSA. This CDR3 spans 19 amino acids. The CDR3: CASSLASLGLAGGPHTQYF. CDR3 DNA sequence: TGTGCCAGCAGCTTAGCGTCTTTGGGACTAGCGGGAGGGCCACATACGCAGTATTTT.

The chain is built from TRBV5-6 and TRBJ2-7, with TRBD2 matching over 10 bases. The germline V gene has CDR1 SGHDT and CDR2 YYEEEE. The CDR3 consists of 16 residues. Trimming took 0 bases from V and 4 from J; bases not matched to a gene: 7. This chain's CDR3 is CASSLVLAGPPYEQYF. The CDR3 nucleotides are TGTGCCAGCAGCTTGGTACTAGCGGGACCGCCTTACGAGCAGTACTTC.

The chain employs TRBV7-9 and TRBJ2-5; D possibly corresponds to TRBD1 (5 bases). V lost 5 bases and J 5 bases, leaving 15 bases between the germline ends. CDR3 length: 14 amino acids. Per germline, CDR1 SEHNR and CDR2 FQNEAQ (reference sequence). CDR3 in amino acids: CASSGIQELETQYF. The DNA for the CDR3 is TGTGCCAGCAGCGGTATACAGGAGTTGGAGACCCAGTACTTC.

Of note for this clone: The junction does not match germline at one end; this may be a read error. V and J are TRBV7-9 and TRBJ2-7, with TRBD2 identical over 8 bases. CDR1 and CDR2 from the germline V gene are SEHNR and FQNEAQ (reference sequence). The CDR3 is 13 amino acids. CDR3 region: CASSYGTSGYAFF. The CDR3 DNA reads as TGTGCCAGCAGCTATGGGACTAGTGGTTATGCGTTTTTC.